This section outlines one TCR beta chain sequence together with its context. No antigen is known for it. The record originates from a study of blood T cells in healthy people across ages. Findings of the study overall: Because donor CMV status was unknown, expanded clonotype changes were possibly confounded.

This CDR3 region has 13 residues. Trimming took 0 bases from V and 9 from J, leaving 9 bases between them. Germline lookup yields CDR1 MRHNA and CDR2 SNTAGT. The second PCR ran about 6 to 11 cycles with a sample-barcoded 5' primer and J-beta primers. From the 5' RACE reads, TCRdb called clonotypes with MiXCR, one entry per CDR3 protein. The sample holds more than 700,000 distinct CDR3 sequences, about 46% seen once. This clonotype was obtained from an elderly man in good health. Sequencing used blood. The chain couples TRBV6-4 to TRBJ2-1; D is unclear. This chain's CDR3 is CASSDSATGEQFF. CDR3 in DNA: TGTGCCAGCAGTGACTCGGCTACGGGTGAGCAGTTCTTC.